The rows below give T cell receptor beta chains drawn from one sample of a study of T cells in Graves' hyperthyroidism and ophthalmopathy. Via MiXCR, TCRdb re-called the multiplex PCR reads, giving one row per CDR3 protein. This sample carries fewer than 650,000 distinct CDR3 sequences, roughly 14% of them seen once, and the ten largest clones take about 3.9%. The sequenced sample was blood. The receptors stem from a woman aged 40 to 50 with Graves' ophthalmopathy. Both conserved end residues are part of each CDR3. D genes are given only for firm matches.

D gene	V gene	J gene	CDR3 protein
.	TRBV12-3/TRBV12-4	TRBJ1-1	CASSLSYMNTEAFF
.	TRBV7-8	TRBJ1-5	CASSLVGGYSNQPQHF
.	TRBV6-1	TRBJ1-5	CASSVGLFSNQPQHF
.	TRBV12-3/TRBV12-4	TRBJ1-1	CASSFSSLASQAFF
.	TRBV30	TRBJ2-7	CAWSDMTHRGYEQYF
.	TRBV20-1	TRBJ2-2	CSARNRDTGELFF
.	TRBV6-1	TRBJ2-2	CTSSERRGIPGELFF
.	TRBV12-3/TRBV12-4	TRBJ1-5	CASRTGWGQPQHF
.	TRBV6-2/TRBV6-3	TRBJ1-2	CASSYPRGATYGYTF
.	TRBV15	TRBJ2-5	CATSAQGGRETQYF
.	TRBV30	TRBJ2-4	CAWAPPARINIQYF
.	TRBV7-6	TRBJ2-5	CASSLVRLGETQYF
.	TRBV28	TRBJ2-7	CASSTASLGEQYF
TRBD2	TRBV20-1	TRBJ2-7	CSASPSGSTYEQYF
.	TRBV12-3/TRBV12-4	TRBJ2-5	CASSLSGNETQYF
TRBD2	TRBV15	TRBJ2-7	CATSSWRETFSEQYF
.	TRBV7-2	TRBJ2-5	CASRPPAGETQYF
.	TRBV12-3/TRBV12-4	TRBJ2-5	CASSLPPAPQETQYF
TRBD1	TRBV7-2	TRBJ2-1	CASSYGQGGEQFF
.	TRBV6-1	TRBJ2-3	CASSEAGYPSTDTQYF
TRBD2	TRBV11-2	TRBJ2-7	CASSLDPSGAYEQYF
TRBD1	TRBV28	TRBJ2-6	CASSLWKGARDPGANVLTF